The entry that follows covers one TCR beta chain sequence. What it recognizes is unknown. The data belong to a study of blood T cells in healthy people across ages. The germline V and J ends were trimmed by 4 bases and 1 base, with 10 bases remaining between them. CDR3 length: 14 residues. The use of a sample-barcoded 5' primer and a J-beta primer mix characterized a second PCR of roughly 6 to 11 cycles. Template switching added a 12-random-nucleotide identifier to every cDNA molecule. TCRdb re-called the 5' RACE reads with MiXCR, one entry per CDR3 protein. This sample has about 1,500,000 distinct CDR3 sequences, with approximately 30% found just once. Study observations and caveats: Long-lived and aged donors differed, with more naive CD4+ cells and higher diversity in the long-lived.

PBMCs were isolated at a quantity of at least 6.5 million per sample. Extraction of total RNA produced a minimum of 5 micrograms from each sample. The TCR was taken from a woman aged 25 to 39 in good health. Sequenced sample: blood. The V call is TRBV12-3 or TRBV12-4, the J call TRBJ1-1, with D tentatively TRBD1 (6 bases). The CDR3 DNA is TGTGCCAGCAGTTGGACAGTCCGGAACACTGAAGCTTTCTTT. Protein: CASSWTVRNTEAFF.